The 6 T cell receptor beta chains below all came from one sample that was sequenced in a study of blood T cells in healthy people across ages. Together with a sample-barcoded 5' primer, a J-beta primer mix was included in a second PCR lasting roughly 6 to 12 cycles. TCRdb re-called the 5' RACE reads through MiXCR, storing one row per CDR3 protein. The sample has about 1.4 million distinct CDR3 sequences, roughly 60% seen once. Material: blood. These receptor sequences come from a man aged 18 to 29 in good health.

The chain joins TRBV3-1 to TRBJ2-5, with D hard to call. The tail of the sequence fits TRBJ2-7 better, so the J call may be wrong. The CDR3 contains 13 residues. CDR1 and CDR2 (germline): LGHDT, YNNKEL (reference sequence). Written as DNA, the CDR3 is TGTGCCAGCAGCCACGCTACGGTCCACGAGCAGTACTTC. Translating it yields CASSHATVHEQYF.

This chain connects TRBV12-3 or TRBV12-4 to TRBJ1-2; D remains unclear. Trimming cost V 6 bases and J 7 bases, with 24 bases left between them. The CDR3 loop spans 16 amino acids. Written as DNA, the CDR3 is TGTGCCAGCAGCCGTAGAAGTATCTTACCGGCGGGTGGCTACACCTTC. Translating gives CASSRRSILPAGGYTF.

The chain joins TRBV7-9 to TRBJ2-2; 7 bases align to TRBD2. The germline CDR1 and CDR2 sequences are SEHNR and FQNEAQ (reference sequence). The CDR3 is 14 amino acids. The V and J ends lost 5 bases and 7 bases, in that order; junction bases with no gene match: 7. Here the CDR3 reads CASSGRDYVGELFF. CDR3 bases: TGTGCCAGCAGCGGTCGGGACTATGTCGGGGAGCTGTTTTTT.

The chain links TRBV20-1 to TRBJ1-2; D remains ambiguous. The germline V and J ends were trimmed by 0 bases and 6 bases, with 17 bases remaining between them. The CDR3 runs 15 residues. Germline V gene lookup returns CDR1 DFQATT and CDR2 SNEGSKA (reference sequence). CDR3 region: CSAREGYGQFHGYTF. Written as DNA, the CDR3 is TGCAGTGCTAGAGAGGGTTACGGGCAGTTCCATGGCTACACCTTC.

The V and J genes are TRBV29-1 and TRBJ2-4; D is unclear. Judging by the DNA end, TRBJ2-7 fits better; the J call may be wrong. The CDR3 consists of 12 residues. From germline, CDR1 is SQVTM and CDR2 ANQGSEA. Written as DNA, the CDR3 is TGCAGCGCCGGATATCAGGAGTACGAGCAGTACTTC. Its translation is CSAGYQEYEQYF.

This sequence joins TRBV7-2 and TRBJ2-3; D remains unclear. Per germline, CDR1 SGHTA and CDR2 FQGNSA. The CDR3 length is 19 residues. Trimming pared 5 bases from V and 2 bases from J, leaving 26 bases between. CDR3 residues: CASSPGGLMSTTYTDTQYF. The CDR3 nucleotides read TGTGCCAGCAGCCCAGGTGGCTTAATGTCTACAACTTACACAGATACGCAGTATTTT.